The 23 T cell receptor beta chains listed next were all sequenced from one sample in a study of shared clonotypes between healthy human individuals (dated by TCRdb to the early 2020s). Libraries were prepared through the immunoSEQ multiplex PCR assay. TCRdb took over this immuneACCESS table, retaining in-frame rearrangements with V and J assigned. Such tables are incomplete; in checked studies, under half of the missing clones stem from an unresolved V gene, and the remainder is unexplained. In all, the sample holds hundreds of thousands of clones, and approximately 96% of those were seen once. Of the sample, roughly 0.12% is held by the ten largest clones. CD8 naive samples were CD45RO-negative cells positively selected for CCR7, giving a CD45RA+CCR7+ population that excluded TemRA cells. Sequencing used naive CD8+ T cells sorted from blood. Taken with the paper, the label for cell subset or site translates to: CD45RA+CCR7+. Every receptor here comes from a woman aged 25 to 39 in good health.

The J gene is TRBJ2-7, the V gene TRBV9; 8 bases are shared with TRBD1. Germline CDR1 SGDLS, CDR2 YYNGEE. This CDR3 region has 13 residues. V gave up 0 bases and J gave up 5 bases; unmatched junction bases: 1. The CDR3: CASSVVQGDEQYF. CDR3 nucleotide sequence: TGTGCCAGCAGCGTAGTACAGGGGGACGAGCAGTACTTC.

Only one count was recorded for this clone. The CDR3 sequence is CASSHQGTEAFF. As DNA, the CDR3 is TGTGCCAGCAGCCACCAGGGCACTGAAGCTTTCTTT. The chain employs TRBV7-9 and TRBJ1-1; tentative D call: TRBD1 (5 bases). CDR1 and CDR2 (germline): SEHNR, FQNEAQ (reference sequence). The V end was cut by 5 bases, the J end by 4 bases, with 8 bases between. CDR3 size: 12 residues. The full variable domain, in which reference TRBV7-9 and TRBJ1-1 provide the parts outside the CDR3, is DTGVSQNPRHKITKRGQNVTFRCDPISEHNRLYWYRQTLGQGPEFLTYFQNEAQLEKSRLLSDRFSAERPKGSFSTLEIQRTEQGDSAMYLCASSHQGTEAFFGQGTRLTVV.

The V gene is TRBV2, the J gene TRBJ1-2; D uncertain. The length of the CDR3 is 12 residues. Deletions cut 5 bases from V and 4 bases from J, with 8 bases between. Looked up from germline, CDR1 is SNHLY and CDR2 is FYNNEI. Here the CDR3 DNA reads TGTGCCAGCAGTCTGGGCGGCTATGGCTACACCTTC. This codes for CASSLGGYGYTF.

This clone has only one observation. CDR3 protein: CASSLEGWGTYEQYF. CDR3 bases: TGTGCCAGCAGTTTAGAGGGCTGGGGGACCTACGAGCAGTACTTC. The chain uses TRBV27 and TRBJ2-7; D possibly matches TRBD1 or TRBD2 (5 bases each). The CDR3 is 15 amino acids. With 2 bases removed from V and 2 bases from J, the gap between germline ends came to 13 bases. The V gene's germline CDR1 is MNHEY and CDR2 SMNVEV (reference sequence).

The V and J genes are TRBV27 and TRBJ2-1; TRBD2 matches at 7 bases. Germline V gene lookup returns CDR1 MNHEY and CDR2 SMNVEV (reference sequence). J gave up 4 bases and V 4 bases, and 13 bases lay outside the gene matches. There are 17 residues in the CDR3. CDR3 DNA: TGTGCCAGCAGTTCCCTAGTTGGCGGGAGTCCTTACAATGAGCAGTTCTTC. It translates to CASSSLVGGSPYNEQFF.

The CDR3 region is CASSHNSYEQYF. In DNA form, the CDR3 reads TGTGCCAGCAGTCACAACAGCTACGAGCAGTACTTC. The gene calls are TRBV27 and TRBJ2-7; unclear D gene. The germline CDR1 and CDR2 sequences are MNHEY and SMNVEV (reference sequence). Trimming removed 5 bases at V and 3 bases at J, with 8 bases between. The CDR3 consists of 12 residues.

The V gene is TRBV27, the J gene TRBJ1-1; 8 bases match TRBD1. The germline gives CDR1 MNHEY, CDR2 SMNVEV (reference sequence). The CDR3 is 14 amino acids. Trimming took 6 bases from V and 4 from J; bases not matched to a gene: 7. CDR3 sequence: CASSPGQGFTEAFF. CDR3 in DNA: TGTGCCAGCAGCCCTGGACAGGGTTTCACTGAAGCTTTCTTT.

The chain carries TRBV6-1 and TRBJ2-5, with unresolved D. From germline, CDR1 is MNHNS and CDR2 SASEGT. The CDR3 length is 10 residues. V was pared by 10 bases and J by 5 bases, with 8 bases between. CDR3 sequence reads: CAIGIETQYF. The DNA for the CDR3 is TGTGCCATCGGTATCGAGACCCAGTACTTC.

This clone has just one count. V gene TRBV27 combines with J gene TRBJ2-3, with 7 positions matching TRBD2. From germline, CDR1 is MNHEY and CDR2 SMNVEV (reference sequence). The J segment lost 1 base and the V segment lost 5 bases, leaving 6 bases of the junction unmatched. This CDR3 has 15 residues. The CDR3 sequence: CASSPELAGTDTQYF. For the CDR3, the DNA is TGTGCCAGCAGTCCGGAGCTAGCGGGCACAGATACGCAGTATTTT.

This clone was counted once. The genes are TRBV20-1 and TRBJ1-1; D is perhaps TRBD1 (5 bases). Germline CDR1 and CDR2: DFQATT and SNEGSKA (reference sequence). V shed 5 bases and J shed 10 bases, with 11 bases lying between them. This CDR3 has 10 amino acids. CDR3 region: CSAGVGGAFF. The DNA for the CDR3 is TGCAGTGCTGGGGTTGGGGGAGCTTTCTTT.

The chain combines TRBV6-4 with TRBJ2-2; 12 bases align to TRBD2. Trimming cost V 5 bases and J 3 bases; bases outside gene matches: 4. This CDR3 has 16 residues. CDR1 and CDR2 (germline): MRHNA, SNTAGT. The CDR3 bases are TGTGCCAGCAGTTCCGGACTAGCGGGGTACACCGGGGAGCTGTTTTTT. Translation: CASSSGLAGYTGELFF.

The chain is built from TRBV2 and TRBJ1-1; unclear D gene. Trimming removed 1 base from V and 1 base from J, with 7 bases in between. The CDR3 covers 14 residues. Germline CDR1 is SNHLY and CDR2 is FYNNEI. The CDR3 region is CASSEVLGNTEAFF. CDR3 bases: TGTGCCAGCAGTGAAGTTCTTGGGAACACTGAAGCTTTCTTT.

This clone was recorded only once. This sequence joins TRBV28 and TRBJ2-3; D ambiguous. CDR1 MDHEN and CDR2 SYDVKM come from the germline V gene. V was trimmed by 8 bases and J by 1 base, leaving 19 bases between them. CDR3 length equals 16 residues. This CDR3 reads CASRSTDALRTDTQYF. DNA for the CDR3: TGTGCCAGCCGGTCCACGGACGCACTACGCACAGATACGCAGTATTTT.

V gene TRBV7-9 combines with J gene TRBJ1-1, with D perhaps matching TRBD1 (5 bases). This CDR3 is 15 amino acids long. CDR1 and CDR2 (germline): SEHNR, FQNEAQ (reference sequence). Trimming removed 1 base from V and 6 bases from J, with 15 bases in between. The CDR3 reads CASSLGGRGEAEAFF. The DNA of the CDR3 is TGTGCCAGCAGCTTAGGCGGACGGGGGGAAGCTGAAGCTTTCTTT.

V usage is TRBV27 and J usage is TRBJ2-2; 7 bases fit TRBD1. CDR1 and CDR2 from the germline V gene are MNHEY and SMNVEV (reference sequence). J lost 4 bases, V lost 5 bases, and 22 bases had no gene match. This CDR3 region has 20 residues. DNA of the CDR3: TGTGCCAGCAGTCCCCGACAGGGAGACCAACAAACCTCTTTCACCGGGGAGCTGTTTTTT. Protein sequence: CASSPRQGDQQTSFTGELFF.

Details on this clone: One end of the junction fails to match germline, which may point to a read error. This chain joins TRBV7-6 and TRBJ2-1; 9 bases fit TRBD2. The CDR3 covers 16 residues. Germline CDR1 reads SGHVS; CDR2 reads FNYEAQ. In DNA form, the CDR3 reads TGTGCCAGCAGCCCGCTTCGCGGGAGGGCCTATAATGAGCAGTTCTTC. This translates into CASSPLRGRAYNEQFF.

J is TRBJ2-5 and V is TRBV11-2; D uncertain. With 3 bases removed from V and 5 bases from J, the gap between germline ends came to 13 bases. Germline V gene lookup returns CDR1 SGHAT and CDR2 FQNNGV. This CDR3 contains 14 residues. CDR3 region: CASSLIFDFETQYF. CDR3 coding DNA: TGTGCCAGCAGCTTGATCTTCGACTTCGAGACCCAGTACTTC.

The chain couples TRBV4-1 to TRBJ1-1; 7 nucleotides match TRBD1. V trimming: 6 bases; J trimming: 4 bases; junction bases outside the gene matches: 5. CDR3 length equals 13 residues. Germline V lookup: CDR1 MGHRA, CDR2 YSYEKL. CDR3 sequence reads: CASSQSGGTEAFF. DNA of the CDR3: TGCGCCAGCAGTCAATCAGGGGGCACTGAAGCTTTCTTT.

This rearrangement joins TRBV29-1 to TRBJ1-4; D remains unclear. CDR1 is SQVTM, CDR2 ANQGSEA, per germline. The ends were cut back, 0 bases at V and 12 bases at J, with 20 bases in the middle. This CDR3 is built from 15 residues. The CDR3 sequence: CSVEELNSSPIELFF. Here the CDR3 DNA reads TGCAGCGTTGAAGAATTAAATTCTAGTCCAATCGAACTGTTTTTT. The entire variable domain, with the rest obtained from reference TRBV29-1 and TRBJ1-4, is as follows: SAVISQKPSRDICQRGTSLTIQCQVDSQVTMMFWYRQQPGQSLTLIATANQGSEATYESGFVIDKFPISRPNLTFSTLTVSNMSPEDSSIYLCSVEELNSSPIELFFGSGTQLSVL.

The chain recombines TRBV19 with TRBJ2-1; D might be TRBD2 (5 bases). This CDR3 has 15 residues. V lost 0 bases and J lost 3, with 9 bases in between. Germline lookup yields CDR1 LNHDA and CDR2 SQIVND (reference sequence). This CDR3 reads CASSIDRADYNEQFF. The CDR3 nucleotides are TGTGCCAGTAGTATAGATCGAGCGGACTACAATGAGCAGTTCTTC. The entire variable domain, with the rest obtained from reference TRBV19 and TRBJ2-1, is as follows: DGGITQSPKYLFRKEGQNVTLSCEQNLNHDAMYWYRQDPGQGLRLIYYSQIVNDFQKGDIAEGYSVSREKKESFPLTVTSAQKNPTAFYLCASSIDRADYNEQFFGPGTRLTVL.

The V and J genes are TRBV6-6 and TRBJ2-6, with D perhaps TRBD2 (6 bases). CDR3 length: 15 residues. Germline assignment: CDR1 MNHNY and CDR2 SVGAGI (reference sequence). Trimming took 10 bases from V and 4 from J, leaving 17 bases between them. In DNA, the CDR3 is TGTGCCACCAAACCACTAGCTGCGGGGGCCAACGTCCTGACTTTC. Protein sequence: CATKPLAAGANVLTF.

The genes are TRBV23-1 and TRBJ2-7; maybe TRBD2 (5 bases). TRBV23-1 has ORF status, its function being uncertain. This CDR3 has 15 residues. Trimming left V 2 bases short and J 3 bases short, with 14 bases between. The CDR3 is CASSQGKNSGYEQYF. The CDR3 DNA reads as TGCGCCAGCAGTCAAGGGAAAAACAGCGGCTACGAGCAGTACTTC.

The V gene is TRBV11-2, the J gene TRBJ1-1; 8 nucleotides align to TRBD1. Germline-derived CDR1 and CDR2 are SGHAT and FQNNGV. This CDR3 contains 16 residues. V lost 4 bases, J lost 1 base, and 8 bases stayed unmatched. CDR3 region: CASSWRVGQGNTEAFF. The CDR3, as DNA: TGTGCCAGCAGCTGGAGAGTCGGACAGGGGAACACTGAAGCTTTCTTT.